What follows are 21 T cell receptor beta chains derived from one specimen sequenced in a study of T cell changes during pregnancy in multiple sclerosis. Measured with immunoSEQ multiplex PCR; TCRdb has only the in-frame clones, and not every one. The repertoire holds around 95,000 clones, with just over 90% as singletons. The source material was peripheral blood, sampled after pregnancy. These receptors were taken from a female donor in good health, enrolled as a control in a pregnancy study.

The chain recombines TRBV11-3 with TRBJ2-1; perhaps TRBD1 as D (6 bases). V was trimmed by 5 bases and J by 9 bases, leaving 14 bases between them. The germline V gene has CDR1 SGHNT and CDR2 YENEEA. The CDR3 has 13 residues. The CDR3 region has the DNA TGTGCCAGCAGCCTAAATACAGGGATTGAGCAGTTCTTC. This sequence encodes CASSLNTGIEQFF.

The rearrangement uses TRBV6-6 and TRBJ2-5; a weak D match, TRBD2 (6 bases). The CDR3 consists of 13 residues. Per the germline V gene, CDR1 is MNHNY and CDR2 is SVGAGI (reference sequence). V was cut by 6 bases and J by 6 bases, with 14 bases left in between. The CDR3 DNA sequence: TGTGCCAGCAGGTCAGGGAGGAAAAAGACCCAGTACTTC. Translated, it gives CASRSGRKKTQYF.

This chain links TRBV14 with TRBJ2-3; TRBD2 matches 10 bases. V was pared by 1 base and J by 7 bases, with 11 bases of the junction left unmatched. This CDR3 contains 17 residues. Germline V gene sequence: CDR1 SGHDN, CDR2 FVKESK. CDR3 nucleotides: TGTGCCAGCAGCCAAGTCTTCCTAGCGGGGGAGTCCCATACGCAGTATTTT. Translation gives CASSQVFLAGESHTQYF.

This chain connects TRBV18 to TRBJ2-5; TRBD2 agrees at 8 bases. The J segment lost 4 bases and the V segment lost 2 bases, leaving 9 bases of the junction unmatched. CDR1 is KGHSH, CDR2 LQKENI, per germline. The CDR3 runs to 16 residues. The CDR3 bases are TGTGCCAGCTCACCAACGGGGGGGCGCGGTGGAGAGACCCAGTACTTC. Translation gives CASSPTGGRGGETQYF.

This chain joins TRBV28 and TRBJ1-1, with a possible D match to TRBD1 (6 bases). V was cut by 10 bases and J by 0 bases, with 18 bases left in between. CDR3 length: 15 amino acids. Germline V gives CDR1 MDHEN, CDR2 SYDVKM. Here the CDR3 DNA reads TGTGCCACCCTTAGGGTGGACAGTTTGAACACTGAAGCTTTCTTT. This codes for CATLRVDSLNTEAFF.

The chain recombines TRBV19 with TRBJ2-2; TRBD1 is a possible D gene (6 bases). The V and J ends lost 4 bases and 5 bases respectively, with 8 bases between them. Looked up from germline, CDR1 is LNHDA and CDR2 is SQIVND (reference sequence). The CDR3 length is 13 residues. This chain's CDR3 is CASSTGDTGELFF. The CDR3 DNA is TGTGCCAGTAGTACAGGGGATACCGGGGAGCTGTTTTTT.

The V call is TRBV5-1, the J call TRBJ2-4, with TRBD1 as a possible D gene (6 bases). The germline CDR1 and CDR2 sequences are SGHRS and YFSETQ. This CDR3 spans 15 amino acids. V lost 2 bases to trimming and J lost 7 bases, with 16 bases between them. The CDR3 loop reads CASSLSTGMWNIQYF. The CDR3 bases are TGCGCCAGCAGCTTAAGTACAGGGATGTGGAACATTCAGTACTTC.

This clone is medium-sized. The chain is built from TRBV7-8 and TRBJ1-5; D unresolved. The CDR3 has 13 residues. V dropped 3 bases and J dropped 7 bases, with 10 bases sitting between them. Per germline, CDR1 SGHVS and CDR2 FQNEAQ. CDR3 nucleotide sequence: TGTGCCAGCAGCTTCACGAGGGAACAGCCCCAGCATTTT. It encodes CASSFTREQPQHF. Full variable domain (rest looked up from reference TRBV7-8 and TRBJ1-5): GAGVSQSPRYKVAKRGQDVALRCDPISGHVSLFWYQQALGQGPEFLTYFQNEAQLDKSGLPSDRFFAERPEGSVSTLKIQRTQQEDSAVYLCASSFTREQPQHFGDGTRLSIL.

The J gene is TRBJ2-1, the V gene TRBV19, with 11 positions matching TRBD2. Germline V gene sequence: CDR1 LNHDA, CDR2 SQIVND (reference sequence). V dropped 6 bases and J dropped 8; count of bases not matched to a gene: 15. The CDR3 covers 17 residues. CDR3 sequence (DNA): TGTGCCAGTAGCCCCGGCCTAGCGGGGGGCCAGACCCATGAGCAGTTCTTC. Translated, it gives CASSPGLAGGQTHEQFF.

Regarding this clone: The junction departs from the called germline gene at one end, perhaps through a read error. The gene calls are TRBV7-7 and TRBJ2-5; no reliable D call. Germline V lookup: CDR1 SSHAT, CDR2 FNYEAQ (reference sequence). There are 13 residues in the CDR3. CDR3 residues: CASSFAPRETQYF. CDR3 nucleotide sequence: TGTGCTAGCAGTTTCGCCCCCCGGGAGACCCAGTACTTC.

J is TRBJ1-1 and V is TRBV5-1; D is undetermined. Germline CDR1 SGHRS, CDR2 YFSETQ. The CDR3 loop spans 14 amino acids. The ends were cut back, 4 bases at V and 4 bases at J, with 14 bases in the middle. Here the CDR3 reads CASSPTGMGTEAFF. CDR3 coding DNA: TGCGCCAGCAGCCCCACGGGGATGGGCACTGAAGCTTTCTTT. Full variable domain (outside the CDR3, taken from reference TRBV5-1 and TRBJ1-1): KAGVTQTPRYLIKTRGQQVTLSCSPISGHRSVSWYQQTPGQGLQFLFEYFSETQRNKGNFPGRFSGRQFSNSRSEMNVSTLELGDSALYLCASSPTGMGTEAFFGQGTRLTVV.

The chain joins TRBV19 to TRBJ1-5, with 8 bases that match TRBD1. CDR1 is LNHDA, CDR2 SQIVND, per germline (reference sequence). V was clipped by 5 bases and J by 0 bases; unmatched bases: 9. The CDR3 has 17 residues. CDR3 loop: CASSPWDRWNSNQPQHF. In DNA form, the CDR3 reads TGTGCCAGTAGTCCCTGGGACAGGTGGAATAGCAATCAGCCCCAGCATTTT.

The CDR3 protein is CASNDRGTSYNEQFF. The CDR3 region has the DNA TGTGCCAGCAACGACAGGGGCACTTCCTACAATGAGCAGTTCTTC. The chain couples TRBV6-6 to TRBJ2-1; 8 positions match TRBD1. The germline CDR1 and CDR2 sequences are MNHNY and SVGAGI (reference sequence). V shed 7 bases and J 1 base; nucleotides not matched to a gene: 6. CDR3 length: 15 amino acids.

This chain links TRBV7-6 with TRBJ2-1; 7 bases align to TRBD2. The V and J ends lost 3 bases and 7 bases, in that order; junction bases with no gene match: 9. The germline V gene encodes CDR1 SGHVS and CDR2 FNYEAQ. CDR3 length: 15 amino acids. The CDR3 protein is CASSLASGAHNEQFF. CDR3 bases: TGTGCCAGCAGCTTGGCTAGCGGAGCCCATAATGAGCAGTTCTTC.

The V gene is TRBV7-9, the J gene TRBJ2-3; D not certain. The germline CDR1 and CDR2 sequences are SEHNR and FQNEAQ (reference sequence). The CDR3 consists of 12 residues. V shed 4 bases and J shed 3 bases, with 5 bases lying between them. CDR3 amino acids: CASSSGTDTQYF. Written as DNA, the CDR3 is TGTGCCAGCAGCTCGGGTACAGATACGCAGTATTTT.

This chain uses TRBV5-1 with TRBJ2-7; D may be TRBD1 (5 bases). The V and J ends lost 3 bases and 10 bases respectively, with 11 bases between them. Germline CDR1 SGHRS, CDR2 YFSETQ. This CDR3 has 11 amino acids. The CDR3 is CASSSGLFQYF. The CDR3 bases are TGCGCCAGCAGCTCAGGGTTATTTCAGTACTTC.

For the CDR3, the DNA is TGTGCCAGCAGCCAAGGGGACTCTGGGGCCAACGTCCTGACTTTC. This translates into CASSQGDSGANVLTF. This chain connects TRBV11-3 to TRBJ2-6; D might be TRBD1 (5 bases). The CDR3 consists of 15 residues. The ends were cut back, 5 bases at V and 0 bases at J, with 8 bases in the middle. Per the germline V gene, CDR1 is SGHNT and CDR2 is YENEEA.

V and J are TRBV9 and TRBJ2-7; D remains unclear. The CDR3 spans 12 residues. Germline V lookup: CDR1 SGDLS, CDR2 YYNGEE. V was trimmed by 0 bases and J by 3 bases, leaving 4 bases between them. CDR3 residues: CASSVVSYEQYF. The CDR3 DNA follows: TGTGCCAGCAGCGTAGTCAGCTACGAGCAGTACTTC.

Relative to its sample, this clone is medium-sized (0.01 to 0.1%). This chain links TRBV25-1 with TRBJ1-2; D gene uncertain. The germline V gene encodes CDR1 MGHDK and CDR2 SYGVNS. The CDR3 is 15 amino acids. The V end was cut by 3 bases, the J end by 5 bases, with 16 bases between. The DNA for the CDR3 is TGTGCCAGCAGTGACTCCCGGGGAGGAGGATATGGCTACACCTTC. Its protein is CASSDSRGGGYGYTF.

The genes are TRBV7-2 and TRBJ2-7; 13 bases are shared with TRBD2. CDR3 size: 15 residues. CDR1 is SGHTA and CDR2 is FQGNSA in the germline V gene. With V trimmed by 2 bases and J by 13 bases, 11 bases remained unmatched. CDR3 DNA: TGTGCCAGCAGCTTAACCGGGACTAGCGGGACCAAGTTATACTTC. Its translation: CASSLTGTSGTKLYF.

The CDR3 DNA is TGTGCCAGCAGTTTATTGGTAACGCCGGGACTAGCGGGGGCCCGATCCTACAATGAGCAGTTCTTC. Its translation is CASSLLVTPGLAGARSYNEQFF. The chain recombines TRBV27 with TRBJ2-1, with TRBD2 identical over 14 bases. Trimming took 1 base from V and 1 from J; bases not matched to a gene: 15. The length of the CDR3 is 22 residues. Germline CDR1 reads MNHEY; CDR2 reads SMNVEV (reference sequence).